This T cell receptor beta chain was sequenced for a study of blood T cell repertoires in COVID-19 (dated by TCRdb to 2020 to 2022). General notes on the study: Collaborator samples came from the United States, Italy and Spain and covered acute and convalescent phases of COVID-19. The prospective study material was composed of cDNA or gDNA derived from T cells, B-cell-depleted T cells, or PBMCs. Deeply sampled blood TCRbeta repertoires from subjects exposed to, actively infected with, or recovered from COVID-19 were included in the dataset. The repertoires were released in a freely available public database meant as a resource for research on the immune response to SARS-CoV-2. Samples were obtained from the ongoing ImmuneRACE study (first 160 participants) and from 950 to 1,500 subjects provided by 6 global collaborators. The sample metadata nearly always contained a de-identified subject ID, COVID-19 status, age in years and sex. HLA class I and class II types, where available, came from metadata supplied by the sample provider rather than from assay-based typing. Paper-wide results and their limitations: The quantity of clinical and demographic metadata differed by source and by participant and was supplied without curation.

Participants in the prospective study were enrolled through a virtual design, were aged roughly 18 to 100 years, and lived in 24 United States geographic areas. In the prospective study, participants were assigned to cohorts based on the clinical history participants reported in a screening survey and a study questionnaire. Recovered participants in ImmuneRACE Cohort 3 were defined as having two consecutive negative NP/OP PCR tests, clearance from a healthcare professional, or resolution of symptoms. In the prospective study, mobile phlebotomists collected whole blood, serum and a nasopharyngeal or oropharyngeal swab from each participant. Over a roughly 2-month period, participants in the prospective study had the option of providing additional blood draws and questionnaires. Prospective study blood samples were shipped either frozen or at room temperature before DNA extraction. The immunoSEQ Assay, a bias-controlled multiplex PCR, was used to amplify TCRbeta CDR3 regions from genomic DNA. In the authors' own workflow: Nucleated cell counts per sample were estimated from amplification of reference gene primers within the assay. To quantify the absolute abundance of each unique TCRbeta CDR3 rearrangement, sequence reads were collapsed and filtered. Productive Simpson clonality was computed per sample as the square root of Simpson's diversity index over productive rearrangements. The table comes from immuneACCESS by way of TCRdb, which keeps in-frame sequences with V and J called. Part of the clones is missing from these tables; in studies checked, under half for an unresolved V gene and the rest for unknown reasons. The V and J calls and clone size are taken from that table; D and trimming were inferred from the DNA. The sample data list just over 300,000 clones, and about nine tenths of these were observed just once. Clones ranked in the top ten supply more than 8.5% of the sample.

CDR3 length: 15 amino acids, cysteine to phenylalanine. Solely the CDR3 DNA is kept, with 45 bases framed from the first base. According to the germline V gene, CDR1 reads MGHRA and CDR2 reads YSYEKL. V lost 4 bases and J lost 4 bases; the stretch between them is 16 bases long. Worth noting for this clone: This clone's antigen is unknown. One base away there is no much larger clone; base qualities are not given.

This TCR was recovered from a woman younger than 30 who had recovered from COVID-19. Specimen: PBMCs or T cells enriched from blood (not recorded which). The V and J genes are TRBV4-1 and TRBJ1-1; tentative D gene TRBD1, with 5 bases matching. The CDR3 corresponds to CASSPSPGLRTEAFF. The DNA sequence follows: TGCGCCAGCAGCCCTTCTCCAGGGTTGCGCACTGAAGCTTTCTTT.